The 6 T cell receptor beta chains in this list originate from one sample, sequenced in a study of T cell responses to AZD1222 COVID-19 vaccine. The assay was immunoSEQ multiplex PCR, and TCRdb's table has in-frame clones only and misses some. The data hold approximately 110,000 clones, with about 80% observed a single time. Source: peripheral blood, taken on day 0 of AZD1222 vaccination. All receptors derive from an adult in good health.

The rearrangement joins TRBV28 to TRBJ1-2; D gene ambiguous. V was shortened by 6 bases and J by 4 bases, with 18 bases between the two germline ends. The CDR3 has 15 residues. The V gene's germline CDR1 is MDHEN and CDR2 SYDVKM. The CDR3 loop is CASSSDPHAGYGYTF. As DNA, the CDR3 is TGTGCCAGCAGCTCCGACCCCCACGCGGGCTATGGCTACACCTTC.

The rearrangement joins TRBV19 to TRBJ1-3, with a weak D call TRBD1 (6 bases). CDR3 size: 15 residues. With 3 bases removed from V and 4 bases from J, the gap between germline ends came to 13 bases. Germline V CDR1 and CDR2: LNHDA, SQIVND (reference sequence). The CDR3 is CASSMGGPKGNTIYF. The CDR3 DNA is TGTGCCAGTAGTATGGGGGGGCCGAAAGGAAACACCATATATTTT.

The chain is built from TRBV2 and TRBJ1-2; D remains ambiguous. Germline CDR1 SNHLY, CDR2 FYNNEI. V was clipped by 5 bases and J by 4 bases, with 23 bases between them. The CDR3 spans 17 residues. The CDR3 is CASSPGGGGRKGYGYTF. CDR3 DNA: TGTGCCAGCAGTCCCGGCGGCGGTGGACGCAAAGGCTATGGCTACACCTTC.

The chain employs TRBV7-9 and TRBJ2-2; 7 bases line up with TRBD2. Germline CDR1 reads SEHNR; CDR2 reads FQNEAQ (reference sequence). This CDR3 comprises 15 residues. The junction had 11 bases not matched to a gene; V was cut back by 4 bases and J by 9 bases. CDR3 nucleotide sequence: TGTGCCAGCAGCTCGGGGGACTACCGGAGTTGGGAGCTGTTTTTT. Translation gives CASSSGDYRSWELFF.

The chain joins TRBV6-2 or TRBV6-3 to TRBJ2-7; D possibly corresponds to TRBD1 (6 bases). The CDR3 is made up of 13 amino acids. With 2 bases removed from V and 4 bases from J, the gap between germline ends came to 9 bases. Germline CDR1 MNHEY, CDR2 SVGEGT. CDR3 DNA sequence: TGTGCCAGCAGTTACGAACAGGGTTACGAGCAGTACTTC. Its protein is CASSYEQGYEQYF.

The V gene is TRBV5-4, the J gene TRBJ2-1; D might be TRBD2 (6 bases). Germline V gene sequence: CDR1 SGHNT, CDR2 YYREEE (reference sequence). The CDR3 has 13 residues. Trimming shortened V by 4 bases and J by 6 bases, and 11 bases separated the two germline ends. The CDR3 is CASSARLGNEQFF. CDR3 in DNA: TGTGCCAGCAGCGCCCGACTAGGCAATGAGCAGTTCTTC.